This T cell receptor (beta chain) was retrieved from a study of blood T cell repertoires in COVID-19. Study details: The samples span acute and convalescent COVID-19 from the United States, Italy and Spain.

V lost 4 bases and J 6 bases, leaving 15 bases between the germline ends. Per germline, CDR1 KGHDR and CDR2 SFDVKD. This CDR3 has 14 residues. Here immunoSEQ multiplex PCR was the method, and the copy in TCRdb shows in-frame clones only, minus some. The sample has fewer than 250,000 clones, about nine tenths seen once; the top ten hold about 2.2%. This clonotype was sampled from a woman in her fifties or sixties with acute or convalescent COVID-19. Sequences were obtained from peripheral blood. This rearrangement joins TRBV24-1 to TRBJ2-7; no clear D gene. The CDR3 nucleotides are TGTGCCACCAGTGACCCCATGCGGCCTGGCGAGCAGTACTTC. As protein: CATSDPMRPGEQYF.